Each of the 21 T cell receptor beta chains below was sequenced from the same sample in a study of OX40 agonist ivuxolimab in advanced cancers. The method was immunoSEQ multiplex PCR; TCRdb's version includes in-frame clones alone and lacks a portion of them. The data show about 49,000 clones, around 80% seen once. Sequencing used CD4+ or CD8+ T cells sorted from blood, obtained in a trial of the OX40 agonist ivuxolimab. These receptors were taken from an adult with an advanced solid tumor such as melanoma, head and neck, liver or kidney cancer.

This clone was recorded a few times. This chain connects TRBV6-6 to TRBJ1-5; D unclear. Deletions cut 0 bases from V and 3 bases from J, with 12 bases between. The CDR3 is 16 amino acids. Germline V lookup: CDR1 MNHNY, CDR2 SVGAGI (reference sequence). The CDR3 bases are TGTGCCAGCAGTTACTCGAACACGGCGTTCAATCAGCCCCAGCATTTT. Translated, it gives CASSYSNTAFNQPQHF.

The chain couples TRBV7-7 to TRBJ2-1; 7 bases are shared with TRBD2. Germline loops: CDR1 SSHAT, CDR2 FNYEAQ (reference sequence). CDR3 length equals 13 residues. Trimming removed 4 bases from V and 8 bases from J; junction bases left unmatched: 5. CDR3 protein: CASSSLAGHEQFF. Here the CDR3 DNA reads TGTGCCAGCAGCTCATTAGCGGGCCATGAGCAGTTCTTC.

The rearrangement uses TRBV9 and TRBJ2-3, with a weak D call TRBD2 (5 bases). CDR3 size: 15 residues. The germline V gene encodes CDR1 SGDLS and CDR2 YYNGEE. Trimming removed 0 bases from V and 4 bases from J, with 12 bases in between. The CDR3 protein is CASSVGLSVSDTQYF. As DNA, the CDR3 is TGTGCCAGCAGCGTAGGACTATCAGTTTCAGATACGCAGTATTTT. Combining the CDR3 with reference TRBV9 and TRBJ2-3 gives the whole variable domain DSGVTQTPKHLITATGQRVTLRCSPRSGDLSVYWYQQSLDQGLQFLIQYYNGEERAKGNILERFSAQQFPDLHSELNLSSLELGDSALYFCASSVGLSVSDTQYFGPGTRLTVL.

This clone was detected once. The chain couples TRBV7-7 to TRBJ2-5, with D perhaps TRBD1 or TRBD2 (5 bases each). This CDR3 is 15 amino acids long. CDR1 and CDR2 from the germline V gene are SSHAT and FNYEAQ (reference sequence). Trimming stripped 1 base from V and 2 bases from J, with 11 bases between. The CDR3 DNA reads TGTGCCAGCAGCTTAGGAGGGGCCAGGCAAGAGACCCAGTACTTC. Its translation is CASSLGGARQETQYF.

The gene calls are TRBV10-3 and TRBJ2-2, with TRBD2 identical over 14 bases. Germline lookup yields CDR1 ENHRY and CDR2 SYGVKD. With 3 bases clipped from V and 0 bases from J, the junction kept 6 bases outside the gene matches. This CDR3 comprises 19 residues. The CDR3 nucleotides read TGTGCCATCAGTGATCCGTTGGGACTAGCGGGAGCGAACACCGGGGAGCTGTTTTTT. Translation gives CAISDPLGLAGANTGELFF.

As to this clone: At one end, the junction sequence differs from germline, possibly due to a read error. V and J are TRBV5-1 and TRBJ2-2; weak D call: TRBD1 (6 bases). This CDR3 spans 14 amino acids. Looked up from germline, CDR1 is SGHRS and CDR2 is YFSETQ. The CDR3 loop reads CASSRDTNAGELFF. In DNA form, the CDR3 reads TGCGCCAGCAGCAGGGACACGAACGCCGGGGAGCTGTTTTTT.

The rearrangement links TRBV5-4 to TRBJ2-5; D possibly corresponds to TRBD1 (6 bases). The DNA end favors TRBJ2-7, so the J call may be wrong. Germline CDR1 and CDR2: SGHNT and YYREEE (reference sequence). This CDR3 is built from 14 residues. The CDR3 spells CASSLMADSYEQYF. The CDR3, as DNA: TGTGCCAGCAGCTTGATGGCGGACAGCTACGAGCAGTACTTC.

The chain recombines TRBV27 with TRBJ1-4, with 9 bases lining up with TRBD1. Per the germline V gene, CDR1 is MNHEY and CDR2 is SMNVEV (reference sequence). After removal of 4 bases from V and 8 bases from J, the junction contained 8 bases not matched to a gene. This CDR3 spans 15 amino acids. The CDR3 loop reads CASSWETGGREKLFF. As DNA, the CDR3 is TGTGCCAGCAGTTGGGAAACAGGGGGCAGGGAAAAACTGTTTTTT. The variable domain in full, with the rest retrieved from reference TRBV27 and TRBJ1-4, is EAQVTQNPRYLITVTGKKLTVTCSQNMNHEYMSWYRQDPGLGLRQIYYSMNVEVTDKGDVPEGYKVSRKEKRNFPLILESPSPNQTSLYFCASSWETGGREKLFFGSGTQLSVL.

V and J are TRBV5-4 and TRBJ1-6, with D possibly TRBD1 on 5 matching bases. CDR1 is SGHNT and CDR2 is YYREEE in the germline V gene (reference sequence). The V and J ends lost 4 bases and 4 bases respectively, with 15 bases between them. The CDR3 consists of 16 residues. The DNA of the CDR3 is TGTGCCAGCAGCCGGGACCCTACCGGATATAATTCACCCCTCCACTTT. Encoded protein: CASSRDPTGYNSPLHF. Full variable domain (remainder filled in from reference TRBV5-4 and TRBJ1-6): ETGVTQSPTHLIKTRGQQVTLRCSSQSGHNTVSWYQQALGQGPQFIFQYYREEENGRGNFPPRFSGLQFPNYSSELNVNALELDDSALYLCASSRDPTGYNSPLHFGNGTRLTVT.

The count of this clone is one. This chain connects TRBV7-6 to TRBJ2-1; D not resolved. The CDR3 has 13 amino acids. V shed 3 bases and J shed 6 bases, with 9 bases lying between them. The germline V gene has CDR1 SGHVS and CDR2 FNYEAQ. For the CDR3, the DNA is TGTGCCAGCAGCTTCCCCGGGCCCAATGAGCAGTTCTTC. This sequence encodes CASSFPGPNEQFF. Full variable domain (rest looked up from reference TRBV7-6 and TRBJ2-1): GAGVSQSPRYKVTKRGQDVALRCDPISGHVSLYWYRQALGQGPEFLTYFNYEAQQDKSGLPNDRFSAERPEGSISTLTIQRTEQRDSAMYRCASSFPGPNEQFFGPGTRLTVL.

This chain uses TRBV5-4 with TRBJ1-2; D uncertain. CDR3 size: 13 residues. Germline V gives CDR1 SGHNT, CDR2 YYREEE (reference sequence). V lost 2 bases and J 5 bases, leaving 10 bases between the germline ends. The CDR3 DNA sequence: TGTGCCAGCAGCTTTGGGATTTCGTATGGCTACACCTTC. Translating gives CASSFGISYGYTF. Full variable domain (rest looked up from reference TRBV5-4 and TRBJ1-2): ETGVTQSPTHLIKTRGQQVTLRCSSQSGHNTVSWYQQALGQGPQFIFQYYREEENGRGNFPPRFSGLQFPNYSSELNVNALELDDSALYLCASSFGISYGYTFGSGTRLTVV.

The CDR3 sequence is CASSPRDPRSQGGTQYF. In nucleotides, the CDR3 is TGCGCCAGCAGCCCCCGAGACCCCCGGTCGCAAGGCGGTACGCAGTATTTT. This sequence joins TRBV5-1 and TRBJ2-3; no clear D. V lost 4 bases and J lost 8, with 26 bases in between. Looked up from germline, CDR1 is SGHRS and CDR2 is YFSETQ. This CDR3 has 17 residues.

J is TRBJ1-3 and V is TRBV5-5; D remains ambiguous. Germline assignment: CDR1 SGHKS and CDR2 YYEKEE (reference sequence). The CDR3 consists of 14 residues. The V and J ends lost 0 bases and 0 bases respectively, with 4 bases between them. CDR3 sequence (DNA): TGTGCCAGCAGCTTGGTGAGCTCTGGAAACACCATATATTTT. Translating it yields CASSLVSSGNTIYF.

The genes are TRBV28 and TRBJ2-1, with 10 positions matching TRBD2. Germline trimming cut 2 bases from V and 0 bases from J; bases unmatched to any gene: 7. Germline V gene sequence: CDR1 MDHEN, CDR2 SYDVKM. This CDR3 spans 18 amino acids. The CDR3 coding sequence is TGTGCCAGCAGTTTAGTGACTAGCGGGTTTAGCTCCTACAATGAGCAGTTCTTC. It is translated as CASSLVTSGFSSYNEQFF.

This clone was seen a handful of times. The chain combines TRBV25-1 with TRBJ2-7, with 7 bases fitting TRBD2. Unmatched junction bases numbered 5, after V lost 2 bases and J lost 7 bases. This CDR3 is built from 13 residues. The germline gives CDR1 MGHDK, CDR2 SYGVNS. The CDR3 DNA reads as TGTGCCAGCAGTGAAGTGACAGCGGGGGAGCAGTACTTC. Amino acid sequence: CASSEVTAGEQYF.

CDR3 DNA sequence: TGTGCCAGCAGTTGGGACAGGGCAGCGGAAGTGAACACTGAAGCTTTCTTT. It encodes CASSWDRAAEVNTEAFF. J is TRBJ1-1 and V is TRBV28, with 9 bases fitting TRBD1. Germline CDR1 MDHEN, CDR2 SYDVKM. The CDR3 extends over 17 amino acids. Trimming took 4 bases from V and 0 from J; bases not matched to a gene: 9.

The chain couples TRBV7-8 to TRBJ2-7, with TRBD2 matching over 8 bases. CDR3 length equals 15 residues. With 3 bases clipped from V and 4 bases from J, the junction kept 8 bases outside the gene matches. CDR1 and CDR2 (germline): SGHVS, FQNEAQ. The CDR3 DNA is TGTGCCAGCAGCTTTCGGCGGGAGGTTGAATACGAGCAGTACTTC. Its protein is CASSFRREVEYEQYF. Supplemented by reference TRBV7-8 and TRBJ2-7, the full variable domain reads GAGVSQSPRYKVAKRGQDVALRCDPISGHVSLFWYQQALGQGPEFLTYFQNEAQLDKSGLPSDRFFAERPEGSVSTLKIQRTQQEDSAVYLCASSFRREVEYEQYFGPGTRLTVT.

CDR3 sequence (DNA): TGCGCCAGCAGCTTACCCCGGGACAGGGAAGGCTACACCTTC. It codes for CASSLPRDREGYTF. The chain recombines TRBV5-1 with TRBJ1-2, with 9 bases identical to TRBD1. CDR1 is SGHRS and CDR2 is YFSETQ in the germline V gene. V lost 2 bases and J lost 8; bases outside the gene matches: 7. There are 14 residues in the CDR3.

The chain employs TRBV4-1 and TRBJ2-5; tentative D call: TRBD2 (6 bases). Trimming stripped 0 bases from V and 2 bases from J, with 10 bases between. This CDR3 has 15 residues. Germline lookup yields CDR1 MGHRA and CDR2 YSYEKL. CDR3 DNA: TGCGCCAGCAGCCAAGACGGGACTGGTCAAGAGACCCAGTACTTC. It translates to CASSQDGTGQETQYF.

The rearrangement joins TRBV13 to TRBJ2-7; possible D gene TRBD2, 5 bases. Trimming shortened V by 5 bases and J by 2 bases, and 13 bases separated the two germline ends. The germline V gene encodes CDR1 PRHDT and CDR2 FYEKMQ (reference sequence). This CDR3 region has 14 residues. CDR3 bases: TGTGCCAGCAGCACCCGGACTGGACCCTACGAGCAGTACTTC. Its protein product is CASSTRTGPYEQYF.

This rearrangement joins TRBV5-5 to TRBJ2-7; no clear D gene. Germline-derived CDR1 and CDR2 are SGHKS and YYEKEE (reference sequence). This CDR3 comprises 14 residues. Trimming took 4 bases from V and 0 from J, leaving 11 bases between them. As DNA, the CDR3 is TGTGCCAGCAGCCCAGTCCGAGGCTCCTACGAGCAGTACTTC. This translates into CASSPVRGSYEQYF.